Shown below are 27 T cell receptor beta chains from a single sample sequenced in a study of identifying expanded T cells in peripheral blood. Sequenced by immunoSEQ multiplex PCR; TCRdb stores in-frame clones only, minus some. The table includes some 100,000 clones, around nine tenths detected once. Sequencing used blood. The receptors come from a person aged 18-70 years in good health.

This chain uses TRBV7-2 with TRBJ1-5; D ambiguous. Germline assignment: CDR1 SGHTA and CDR2 FQGNSA. The V end lost 5 bases, the J end lost 0 bases, and 5 bases lay between the germline ends. The CDR3 spans 13 residues. The CDR3 DNA follows: TGTGCCAGCAGCCCGTATAGCAATCAGCCCCAGCATTTT. Protein sequence: CASSPYSNQPQHF.

The gene calls are TRBV10-3 and TRBJ2-3; TRBD2 matches at 7 bases. Germline trimming cut 8 bases from V and 5 bases from J; bases unmatched to any gene: 4. The CDR3 is 12 amino acids. Germline V gene lookup returns CDR1 ENHRY and CDR2 SYGVKD. The CDR3 region is CAIAGVEDTQYF. The CDR3 DNA is TGTGCCATCGCGGGAGTTGAAGATACGCAGTATTTT.

The chain recombines TRBV7-2 with TRBJ2-5; weak D call: TRBD2 (6 bases). The CDR3 has 17 residues. Trimming left V 0 bases short and J 5 bases short, with 19 bases between. Germline V gives CDR1 SGHTA, CDR2 FQGNSA. The DNA of the CDR3 is TGTGCCAGCAGCTTAGCGAGGCTAGCGAAGGTGGGGGAGACCCAGTACTTC. Amino acids: CASSLARLAKVGETQYF.

The rearrangement uses TRBV7-9 and TRBJ2-6; D is unresolved. This CDR3 has 14 residues. The ends were cut back, 0 bases at V and 4 bases at J, with 4 bases in the middle. CDR1 and CDR2 from the germline V gene are SEHNR and FQNEAQ (reference sequence). CDR3 sequence: CASSLAPGANVLTF. In DNA, the CDR3 is TGTGCCAGCAGCTTAGCCCCCGGGGCCAACGTCCTGACTTTC.

V usage is TRBV6-6 and J usage is TRBJ1-5, with D hard to call. Trimming stripped 6 bases from V and 6 bases from J, with 12 bases between. CDR3 length equals 13 residues. Germline loops: CDR1 MNHNY, CDR2 SVGAGI (reference sequence). CDR3 DNA: TGTGCCAGCAGACGGTTGGAAAGTCAGCCCCAGCATTTT. It specifies CASRRLESQPQHF.

The chain couples TRBV30 to TRBJ1-2; tentative D call: TRBD1 (6 bases). Trimming removed 2 bases at V and 3 bases at J, with 13 bases between. This CDR3 region has 14 residues. CDR1 is GTSNPN and CDR2 is SVGIG in the germline V gene (reference sequence). The CDR3 DNA sequence: TGTGCCTGGAGTCGTTCTGGGGGCTACTATGGCTACACCTTC. This encodes CAWSRSGGYYGYTF.

This clone was observed a few times. The rearrangement joins TRBV19 to TRBJ1-5; 8 bases map to TRBD1. CDR3 length equals 19 residues. The germline CDR1 and CDR2 sequences are LNHDA and SQIVND (reference sequence). J gave up 2 bases and V 3 bases, and 15 bases lay outside the gene matches. This chain's CDR3 is CASSMRRGLRWVGNQPQHF. CDR3 DNA sequence: TGTGCCAGTAGTATGCGCAGGGGGCTTAGATGGGTCGGCAATCAGCCCCAGCATTTT.

The chain recombines TRBV5-6 with TRBJ1-3, with 7 bases identical to TRBD1. This CDR3 is 15 amino acids long. Germline V gives CDR1 SGHDT, CDR2 YYEEEE. The J segment lost 1 base and the V segment lost 4 bases, leaving 5 bases of the junction unmatched. The CDR3, as DNA: TGTGCCAGCAGCGAGATGACAGGGTCTGGAAACACCATATATTTT. Its translation: CASSEMTGSGNTIYF.

The chain couples TRBV6-1 to TRBJ2-5; 8 bases agree with TRBD1. J was trimmed by 5 bases and V by 5 bases; bases with no gene match: 16. Germline CDR1 MNHNS, CDR2 SASEGT. The CDR3 runs 17 residues. The CDR3 here is CASSKGAGGNWKETQYF. CDR3 nucleotide sequence: TGTGCCAGCAGTAAAGGTGCAGGGGGCAATTGGAAGGAGACCCAGTACTTC.

The chain links TRBV7-8 to TRBJ1-3; D uncertain. V was trimmed by 2 bases and J by 0 bases, leaving 8 bases between them. This CDR3 region has 15 residues. Germline V lookup: CDR1 SGHVS, CDR2 FQNEAQ. The CDR3 is CASSLSGGSGNTIYF. The DNA for the CDR3 is TGTGCCAGCAGCTTATCAGGCGGCTCTGGAAACACCATATATTTT. Full variable domain (remainder filled in from reference TRBV7-8 and TRBJ1-3): GAGVSQSPRYKVAKRGQDVALRCDPISGHVSLFWYQQALGQGPEFLTYFQNEAQLDKSGLPSDRFFAERPEGSVSTLKIQRTQQEDSAVYLCASSLSGGSGNTIYFGEGSWLTVV.

The chain couples TRBV28 to TRBJ2-1; D uncertain. CDR1 and CDR2 (germline): MDHEN, SYDVKM. V lost 4 bases to trimming and J lost 2 bases, with 0 bases between them. CDR3 length equals 11 residues. As DNA, the CDR3 is TGTGCCAGCAGTTCCTACAATGAGCAGTTCTTC. It translates to CASSSYNEQFF.

This chain joins TRBV7-3 and TRBJ2-3, with 8 bases lining up with TRBD2. V lost 1 base, J lost 2 bases, and 2 bases stayed unmatched. The CDR3 spans 15 residues. CDR1 is SGHTA and CDR2 is FQGTGA in the germline V gene. CDR3 sequence: CASSLSSGDTDTQYF. The CDR3 DNA sequence: TGTGCCAGCAGCTTAAGTAGCGGGGACACAGATACGCAGTATTTT.

The chain has TRBV30 and TRBJ2-7, with D tentatively TRBD1 (6 bases). The CDR3 is made up of 16 amino acids. Germline CDR1 is GTSNPN and CDR2 is SVGIG (reference sequence). V lost 2 bases and J lost 3, with 20 bases in between. Here the CDR3 reads CAWSHLDRSISYEQYF. The CDR3 DNA reads as TGTGCCTGGAGTCACCTCGACAGGAGCATCAGCTACGAGCAGTACTTC.

The V and J genes are TRBV19 and TRBJ1-3, with TRBD1 identical over 7 bases. The CDR3 totals 14 residues. From germline, CDR1 is LNHDA and CDR2 SQIVND (reference sequence). V was clipped by 7 bases and J by 2 bases; unmatched bases: 5. The chain's CDR3 is CASTVTGAGNTIYF. The CDR3 DNA sequence: TGTGCCAGTACCGTCACAGGGGCTGGAAACACCATATATTTT.

This chain joins TRBV11-2 and TRBJ1-3, with a weak D call TRBD1 (6 bases). Trimming took 5 bases from V and 0 from J, leaving 14 bases between them. CDR3 length: 16 amino acids. Germline CDR1 is SGHAT and CDR2 is FQNNGV. CDR3 loop: CASSPRGTRSGNTIYF. Here the CDR3 DNA reads TGTGCCAGCAGCCCTAGAGGGACACGCTCTGGAAACACCATATATTTT.

This clone was counted once. The chain links TRBV7-2 to TRBJ1-1; 8 bases map to TRBD1. V lost 5 bases and J lost 2; bases outside the gene matches: 10. Germline V lookup: CDR1 SGHTA, CDR2 FQGNSA. This CDR3 comprises 16 residues. The CDR3 DNA sequence: TGTGCCAGCAGCCTGATGGCAGGGGGCATTAACACTGAAGCTTTCTTT. It translates to CASSLMAGGINTEAFF.

The chain uses TRBV30 and TRBJ1-4; 7 bases align to TRBD1. The CDR3 has 15 amino acids. V lost 3 bases to trimming and J lost 4 bases; unmatched junction nucleotides: 8. The germline V gene encodes CDR1 GTSNPN and CDR2 SVGIG (reference sequence). CDR3 nucleotide sequence: TGTGCCTGGAGGGCACCCGGGACAGTTAATGAAAAACTGTTTTTT. Protein product: CAWRAPGTVNEKLFF.

The chain couples TRBV5-1 to TRBJ2-7; unclear D gene. The CDR3 is 16 amino acids. In germline, CDR1 is SGHRS, CDR2 YFSETQ. V was pared by 4 bases and J by 3 bases, with 20 bases between. DNA of the CDR3: TGCGCCAGCAGCCGATATGAGCAACCCCAATACTACGAGCAGTACTTC. This gives the protein CASSRYEQPQYYEQYF.

The V call is TRBV7-2, the J call TRBJ1-1; D not resolved. Trimming shortened V by 6 bases and J by 6 bases, and 11 bases separated the two germline ends. From germline, CDR1 is SGHTA and CDR2 FQGNSA. The CDR3 totals 12 residues. CDR3 amino acids: CASSFTPSEAFF. The CDR3 DNA sequence: TGTGCCAGCAGTTTTACCCCCTCTGAAGCTTTCTTT.

The chain employs TRBV6-1 and TRBJ1-1; D gene ambiguous. Germline V lookup: CDR1 MNHNS, CDR2 SASEGT. The CDR3 length is 14 residues. Trimming took 6 bases from V and 2 from J, leaving 13 bases between them. The CDR3 loop reads CASRYLSINTEAFF. The CDR3 DNA sequence: TGTGCCAGCAGGTACCTCTCAATAAACACTGAAGCTTTCTTT.

This chain uses TRBV5-6 with TRBJ2-5; TRBD2 matches at 8 bases. CDR3 length equals 16 residues. V lost 2 bases and J lost 2; bases outside the gene matches: 8. The V gene's germline CDR1 is SGHDT and CDR2 YYEEEE. In nucleotides, the CDR3 is TGTGCCAGCAGCTTTCCCTGGCGGGGGGTACAAGAGACCCAGTACTTC. Protein sequence: CASSFPWRGVQETQYF.

This chain uses TRBV30 with TRBJ1-2; perhaps TRBD1 as D (5 bases). Between the trimmed V and J ends, which lost 0 bases and 9 bases, there was a span of 14 bases. CDR3 size: 13 residues. Germline loops: CDR1 GTSNPN, CDR2 SVGIG (reference sequence). The CDR3 sequence: CAWSVGQGSSYTF. CDR3 coding DNA: TGTGCCTGGAGTGTAGGGCAGGGAAGCAGCTACACCTTC. The variable domain in full, with the rest retrieved from reference TRBV30 and TRBJ1-2, is SQTIHQWPATLVQPVGSPLSLECTVEGTSNPNLYWYRQAAGRGLQLLFYSVGIGQISSEVPQNLSASRPQDRQFILSSKKLLLSDSGFYLCAWSVGQGSSYTFGSGTRLTVV.

This chain uses TRBV4-1 with TRBJ1-4, with D unclear. There are 18 residues in the CDR3. The germline CDR1 and CDR2 sequences are MGHRA and YSYEKL. V dropped 0 bases and J dropped 4 bases, with 18 bases sitting between them. The CDR3 here is CASSQDVRTTLFNEKLFF. The CDR3 DNA is TGCGCCAGCAGCCAAGATGTCCGGACTACTCTTTTTAATGAAAAACTGTTTTTT.

The chain combines TRBV27 with TRBJ2-2, with unresolved D. CDR1 is MNHEY, CDR2 SMNVEV, per germline (reference sequence). Trimming removed 6 bases from V and 4 bases from J, with 12 bases in between. The CDR3 contains 14 residues. In DNA form, the CDR3 reads TGTGCCAGCAGCCTCCGCGAGAGCACCGGGGAGCTGTTTTTT. This translates into CASSLRESTGELFF.

A single count supports this clone. The chain carries TRBV5-1 and TRBJ1-3; D unresolved. V gave up 4 bases and J gave up 0 bases, with 20 bases separating them. CDR1 is SGHRS, CDR2 YFSETQ, per germline. This CDR3 region has 18 residues. CDR3 coding DNA: TGCGCCAGCAGCCCTTTCTTTGATCGACGGGGCTCTGGAAACACCATATATTTT. The encoded protein is CASSPFFDRRGSGNTIYF.

V and J are TRBV6-4 and TRBJ2-5; 9 bases align to TRBD1. The CDR3 is 16 amino acids. Germline lookup yields CDR1 MRHNA and CDR2 SNTAGT. Losses at the gene ends were 6 bases for V and 3 bases for J; bases not matched to a gene: 11. The CDR3 loop reads CASSNYRGPREETQYF. CDR3 nucleotides: TGTGCCAGCAGCAACTACAGGGGGCCACGGGAAGAGACCCAGTACTTC.

The rearrangement joins TRBV21-1 to TRBJ2-3; TRBD1, as called in the table, went unchecked against the DNA. TRBV21-1 is labeled a pseudogene. The CDR3 totals 19 residues. CDR3 bases: TGTGCCAGCAGCAAAAACCACCCGGTTCAGGGGTTCCGGACAGATACGCAGTATTTT. This translates into CASSKNHPVQGFRTDTQYF.